The 20 T cell receptor beta chains in this list originate from one sample, sequenced in a study of OX40 agonist ivuxolimab in advanced cancers. Library preparation employed the immunoSEQ multiplex PCR assay. The table comes from immuneACCESS by way of TCRdb, which keeps in-frame sequences with V and J called. Part of the clones is missing from these tables; in studies checked, under half for an unresolved V gene and the rest for unknown reasons. This sample has 70,000 to 95,000 clones in its table, and 70% to 90% of those were observed once. Of the sample, 1.5% to 2% is held by the ten largest clones. The sample in question was CD4+ or CD8+ T cells sorted from blood, obtained in a trial of the OX40 agonist ivuxolimab. These receptors originate from an adult with an advanced solid tumor such as melanoma, head and neck, liver or kidney cancer.

The genes are TRBV7-9 and TRBJ2-7; TRBD1 matches at 9 bases. With V trimmed by 5 bases and J by 5 bases, 7 bases remained unmatched. Germline assignment: CDR1 SEHNR and CDR2 FQNEAQ (reference sequence). The CDR3 extends over 14 amino acids. CDR3 amino acids: CASSLTGGRNEQYF. In DNA, the CDR3 is TGTGCCAGCAGCCTGACAGGGGGAAGGAACGAGCAGTACTTC.

Regarding this clone: Other DNA sequences within the sample encode an identical CDR3. This chain connects TRBV7-6 to TRBJ2-1, with unresolved D. The V gene lost 5 bases and the J gene lost 6 bases, with 5 bases spanning the gap. The germline V gene has CDR1 SGHVS and CDR2 FNYEAQ. The CDR3 runs 11 residues. The DNA of the CDR3 is TGTGCCAGCAGCCCGGGCAATGAGCAGTTCTTC. This encodes CASSPGNEQFF.

This clone was counted once. V is TRBV7-2 and J is TRBJ2-1; the match to TRBD2 covers 9 bases. CDR3 length: 16 amino acids. J gave up 4 bases and V 6 bases, and 10 bases lay outside the gene matches. Germline V gene sequence: CDR1 SGHTA, CDR2 FQGNSA. The CDR3 is CASRTSGTSSYNEQFF. DNA for the CDR3: TGTGCCAGCAGGACATCCGGGACTAGCAGTTACAATGAGCAGTTCTTC. Looking up the rest from reference TRBV7-2 and TRBJ2-1 gives the full variable domain: GAGVSQSPSNKVTEKGKDVELRCDPISGHTALYWYRQSLGQGLEFLIYFQGNSAPDKSGLPSDRFSAERTGGSVSTLTIQRTQQEDSAVYLCASRTSGTSSYNEQFFGPGTRLTVL.

This chain links TRBV5-1 with TRBJ2-7, with 10 bases lining up with TRBD2. This CDR3 comprises 15 residues. The germline V gene encodes CDR1 SGHRS and CDR2 YFSETQ. The J segment lost 6 bases and the V segment lost 0 bases, leaving 6 bases of the junction unmatched. Written as DNA, the CDR3 is TGCGCCAGCAGCTTGGATCTAGCGGGAGTACGCGAGCAGTACTTC. Amino acid sequence: CASSLDLAGVREQYF.

The genes are TRBV30 and TRBJ1-2, with D possibly TRBD1 on 5 matching bases. The CDR3 totals 14 residues. Germline values: CDR1 GTSNPN, CDR2 SVGIG (reference sequence). V was clipped by 2 bases and J by 8 bases, with 18 bases between them. CDR3 bases: TGTGCCTGGAGTACGGGGACTGGGTCGAACGGCTACACCTTC. The encoded protein is CAWSTGTGSNGYTF.

This chain uses TRBV28 with TRBJ1-5; TRBD1 is a possible D gene (6 bases). The CDR3 sequence is 12 residues long. V gave up 6 bases and J gave up 6 bases, with 9 bases separating them. Germline assignment: CDR1 MDHEN and CDR2 SYDVKM. The chain's CDR3 is CASSRGGQPQHF. The CDR3 DNA is TGTGCCAGCAGCAGGGGTGGTCAGCCCCAGCATTTT.

This clone was detected a few times. The V and J genes are TRBV2 and TRBJ1-4; D not certain. The CDR3 is 16 residues long. V was shortened by 6 bases and J by 8 bases, with 22 bases between the two germline ends. Germline V CDR1 and CDR2: SNHLY, FYNNEI. The CDR3 DNA reads as TGTGCCAGCAGGCCCCGGGCCCACGTAGTGCGGGAAAAACTGTTTTTT. As protein: CASRPRAHVVREKLFF.

The chain links TRBV7-2 to TRBJ1-6; no reliable D call. From germline, CDR1 is SGHTA and CDR2 FQGNSA. The CDR3 extends over 14 amino acids. With 1 base removed from V and 7 bases from J, the gap between germline ends came to 8 bases. The CDR3 protein is CASSLEVSNSPLHF. The CDR3 bases are TGTGCCAGCAGCTTAGAGGTCTCAAATTCACCCCTCCACTTT.

The chain uses TRBV4-2 and TRBJ1-1; TRBD1 matches 7 bases. The germline gives CDR1 LGHNA, CDR2 YNFKEQ. CDR3 length equals 13 residues. The junction had 1 base not matched to a gene; V was cut back by 0 bases and J by 6 bases. The CDR3 sequence: CASSQERGPEAFF. CDR3 DNA: TGTGCCAGCAGCCAAGAGAGGGGGCCTGAAGCTTTCTTT.

V usage is TRBV10-2 and J usage is TRBJ2-5, with 7 bases aligning to TRBD1. Germline trimming cut 7 bases from V and 5 bases from J; bases unmatched to any gene: 4. The CDR3 is made up of 12 amino acids. The germline V gene encodes CDR1 WSHSY and CDR2 SAAADI. The CDR3 protein is CASKRGQETQYF. For the CDR3, the DNA is TGCGCCAGCAAAAGGGGGCAGGAGACCCAGTACTTC.

The genes are TRBV4-3 and TRBJ1-1, with TRBD1 matching 7 bases. V shed 1 base and J 4 bases; nucleotides not matched to a gene: 15. CDR1 LGHNA and CDR2 YSLEER come from the germline V gene. This CDR3 is built from 18 residues. The CDR3 DNA sequence: TGCGCCAGCAGCCAAGCGGACAGGTCATCATACCTGAGCACTGAAGCTTTCTTT. This gives the protein CASSQADRSSYLSTEAFF.

J is TRBJ1-6 and V is TRBV19; tentative D call: TRBD1 (6 bases). Trimming removed 3 bases from V and 0 bases from J, with 15 bases in between. Germline V gene data show CDR1 as LNHDA and CDR2 as SQIVND (reference sequence). The CDR3 contains 18 residues. CDR3 in amino acids: CASSMSGTMSSYNSPLHF. Written as DNA, the CDR3 is TGTGCCAGTAGTATGTCCGGGACAATGAGCTCCTATAATTCACCCCTCCACTTT.

This sequence joins TRBV4-2 and TRBJ1-1; 7 nucleotides align to TRBD1. The CDR3 has 13 residues. CDR1 and CDR2 from the germline V gene are LGHNA and YNFKEQ. Losses at the gene ends were 5 bases for V and 5 bases for J; bases not matched to a gene: 5. The CDR3 sequence is CASSAQGTTEAFF. For the CDR3, the DNA is TGTGCCAGCAGCGCACAGGGGACGACTGAAGCTTTCTTT.

This clone has just a few counts. The chain employs TRBV27 and TRBJ2-7; TRBD1 might be the D (6 bases). The germline gives CDR1 MNHEY, CDR2 SMNVEV (reference sequence). This CDR3 is 15 amino acids long. Between the trimmed V and J ends, which lost 5 bases and 6 bases, there was a span of 20 bases. The CDR3 is CASSTRPLQGSEQYF. The CDR3 DNA reads as TGTGCCAGCAGTACCAGGCCCTTACAGGGCAGCGAGCAGTACTTC.

This chain joins TRBV19 and TRBJ2-2; the D gene is possibly TRBD1 (6 bases). In germline, CDR1 is LNHDA, CDR2 SQIVND (reference sequence). Deletions cut 7 bases from V and 4 bases from J, with 13 bases between. The CDR3 contains 14 residues. The DNA for the CDR3 is TGTGCCAGTAAAACCGACAGGACCACCGGGGAGCTGTTTTTT. Its protein is CASKTDRTTGELFF. The entire variable domain, with the rest obtained from reference TRBV19 and TRBJ2-2, is as follows: DGGITQSPKYLFRKEGQNVTLSCEQNLNHDAMYWYRQDPGQGLRLIYYSQIVNDFQKGDIAEGYSVSREKKESFPLTVTSAQKNPTAFYLCASKTDRTTGELFFGEGSRLTVL.

The V and J genes are TRBV29-1 and TRBJ1-3; 8 bases fit TRBD1. The ends lost 6 bases at V and 4 bases at J; junction bases unmatched: 2. The CDR3 length is 12 residues. The germline gives CDR1 SQVTM, CDR2 ANQGSEA. CDR3 DNA: TGCAGCGTCCGGGACAGGGGAAACACCATATATTTT. Amino acids: CSVRDRGNTIYF.

Of note for this clone: Mismatch with germline at one junction end may stem from a read error. The chain has TRBV7-2 and TRBJ1-5, with a tentative D call TRBD1 (5 bases). CDR3 length: 14 amino acids. The V gene's germline CDR1 is SGHTA and CDR2 FQGNSA. For the CDR3, the DNA is TGTGCCAGCAACTTACAGGATTCCAATCAGCCCCAGCATTTT. The encoded protein is CASNLQDSNQPQHF.

The genes are TRBV5-8 and TRBJ2-5; 10 nucleotides match TRBD1. Germline values: CDR1 SGHTS, CDR2 YDEGEE. This CDR3 has 15 residues. V gave up 3 bases and J gave up 7 bases; unmatched junction bases: 9. Here the CDR3 DNA reads TGTGCCAGCAGCTCCGGACAGGGGGGAATTTTGACCCAGTACTTC. Amino acids: CASSSGQGGILTQYF.

V and J are TRBV5-1 and TRBJ2-1; 7 positions match TRBD1. Germline loops: CDR1 SGHRS, CDR2 YFSETQ. The ends lost 3 bases at V and 6 bases at J; junction bases unmatched: 6. CDR3 length: 14 amino acids. The CDR3 nucleotides read TGCGCCAGCAGCTCGGGACAGATTGGCAATGAGCAGTTCTTC. Translated: CASSSGQIGNEQFF.

The CDR3 coding sequence is TGCGCCAGCAGCTTGTTCGTATCGGGGATCGGTGAGGGCACTGAAGCTTTCTTT. It yields the protein CASSLFVSGIGEGTEAFF. This rearrangement joins TRBV5-1 to TRBJ1-1; no definite D call. Trimming pared 1 base from V and 4 bases from J, leaving 23 bases between. The CDR3 totals 18 residues. Germline V CDR1 and CDR2: SGHRS, YFSETQ.